The clone carrying this T cell receptor beta chain appeared a few times. Its antigen is undetermined. PBMCs were obtained from approximately 9.2 ml fresh peripheral blood. This specimen comes from a study of T cells in Graves' hyperthyroidism and ophthalmopathy. Study-level information: The initial diagnosis was the point when peripheral blood was collected, ahead of any treatment. Whole-study results and caveats: A model using 13 V-J features told ophthalmopathy apart from stable hyperthyroidism.

The CDR3 consists of 17 residues. Germline lookup yields CDR1 LNHDA and CDR2 SQIVND (reference sequence). Trimming left V 3 bases short and J 0 bases short, with 14 bases between. Authors of the study amplified TCR beta CDR3 regions from RNA transcripts. In the first-round RT-PCR of the TCR CDR3, the HTBI primer set was used. Each CDR3 protein gets one entry after TCRdb re-called the multiplex PCR reads with MiXCR. The repertoire holds approximately 870,000 distinct CDR3 sequences, about two fifths seen once, with about 8.9% in the top ten. The sequencing input was blood. This clonotype originated in a man aged 18 to 35 with Graves' hyperthyroidism. The chain couples TRBV19 to TRBJ2-2; no clear D. The CDR3 sequence is CASSITAVNANTGELFF. The CDR3 DNA reads as TGTGCCAGTAGTATTACGGCGGTAAACGCGAACACCGGGGAGCTGTTTTTT.